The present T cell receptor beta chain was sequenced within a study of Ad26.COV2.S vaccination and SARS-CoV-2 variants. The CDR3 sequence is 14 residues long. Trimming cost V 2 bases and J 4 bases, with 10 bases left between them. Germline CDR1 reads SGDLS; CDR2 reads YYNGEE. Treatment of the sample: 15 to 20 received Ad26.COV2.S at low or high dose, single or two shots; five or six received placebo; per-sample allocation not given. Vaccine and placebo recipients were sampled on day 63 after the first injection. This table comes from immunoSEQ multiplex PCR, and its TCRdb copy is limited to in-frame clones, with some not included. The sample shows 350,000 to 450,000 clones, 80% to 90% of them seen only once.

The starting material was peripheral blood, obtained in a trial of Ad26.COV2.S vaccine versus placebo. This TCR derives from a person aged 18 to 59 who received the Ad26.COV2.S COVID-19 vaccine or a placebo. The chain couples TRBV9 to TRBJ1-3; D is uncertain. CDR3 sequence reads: CASSVGRLGNTIYF. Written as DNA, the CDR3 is TGTGCCAGCAGCGTCGGACGGTTAGGAAACACCATATATTTT.